The next 18 T cell receptor beta chains were all read from a single sample in a study of blood T cell repertoires in COVID-19. Method: immunoSEQ multiplex PCR; TCRdb's copy keeps in-frame clones and lacks some. The sample has roughly 400,000 clones; over 75% are singletons. Input material: PBMCs or T cells enriched from blood (not recorded which). The receptor set was obtained from a woman aged 18-29 years who had been exposed to COVID-19.

The chain employs TRBV9 and TRBJ2-7; tentatively, D is TRBD1 (7 bases). The CDR3 extends over 13 amino acids. V lost 5 bases to trimming and J lost 6 bases, with 15 bases between them. In germline, CDR1 is SGDLS, CDR2 YYNGEE. The chain's CDR3 is CASSANRGGEQYF. The CDR3, as DNA: TGTGCCAGCAGTGCGAACAGGGGAGGCGAGCAGTACTTC.

V gene TRBV10-1 combines with J gene TRBJ1-1; 7 bases are shared with TRBD1. The J segment lost 6 bases and the V segment lost 4 bases, leaving 5 bases of the junction unmatched. The CDR3 length is 13 residues. CDR1 and CDR2 (germline): WNHNN, SYGVQD (reference sequence). CDR3 residues: CASSGQGHAEAFF. The CDR3 nucleotides are TGCGCCAGCAGTGGACAGGGTCATGCTGAAGCTTTCTTT.

The rearrangement joins TRBV27 to TRBJ2-3; a possible D gene is TRBD1 (7 bases). CDR1 is MNHEY, CDR2 SMNVEV, per germline (reference sequence). With 7 bases removed from V and 7 bases from J, the gap between germline ends came to 18 bases. The CDR3 runs to 14 residues. The DNA of the CDR3 is TGTGCCAGCACCCAGGGGGGCGGTTCGAATACGCAGTATTTT. It specifies CASTQGGGSNTQYF.

DNA for the CDR3: TGTGCCAGTAGTTGGGACAGGGGAGGGACTGAAGCTTTCTTT. Protein sequence: CASSWDRGGTEAFF. The chain combines TRBV19 with TRBJ1-1; 10 positions match TRBD1. The germline CDR1 and CDR2 sequences are LNHDA and SQIVND (reference sequence). The CDR3 covers 14 residues. With V trimmed by 5 bases and J by 5 bases, 5 bases remained unmatched. The whole variable domain, filled in from reference TRBV19 and TRBJ1-1, reads DGGITQSPKYLFRKEGQNVTLSCEQNLNHDAMYWYRQDPGQGLRLIYYSQIVNDFQKGDIAEGYSVSREKKESFPLTVTSAQKNPTAFYLCASSWDRGGTEAFFGQGTRLTVV.

The chain uses TRBV5-6 and TRBJ1-1; D is perhaps TRBD1 (5 bases). Trimming shortened V by 2 bases and J by 4 bases, and 6 bases separated the two germline ends. Per the germline V gene, CDR1 is SGHDT and CDR2 is YYEEEE. This CDR3 comprises 12 residues. CDR3 protein: CASSLGATEAFF. The CDR3 DNA is TGTGCCAGCAGCTTAGGGGCCACTGAAGCTTTCTTT.

J is TRBJ1-2 and V is TRBV7-8, with 9 bases aligning to TRBD1. V lost 5 bases to trimming and J lost 6 bases; unmatched junction nucleotides: 4. CDR1 and CDR2 from the germline V gene are SGHVS and FQNEAQ. This CDR3 has 13 amino acids. CDR3 DNA sequence: TGTGCCAGCAGCCATTGGACAGGGGATGGCTACACCTTC. Translated, it gives CASSHWTGDGYTF.

V usage is TRBV7-8 and J usage is TRBJ2-2, with TRBD2 matching 7 bases. CDR1 SGHVS and CDR2 FQNEAQ come from the germline V gene. CDR3 length: 14 amino acids. V lost 5 bases to trimming and J lost 3 bases; unmatched junction nucleotides: 3. CDR3 nucleotides: TGTGCCAGCAGCGGGCGGGAGTACACCGGGGAGCTGTTTTTT. Translating gives CASSGREYTGELFF.

This clone has just one count. The chain combines TRBV6-5 with TRBJ2-2, with 9 bases fitting TRBD2. CDR3 length: 14 amino acids. CDR1 and CDR2 from the germline V gene are MNHEY and SVGAGI. CDR3 protein: CAGGLAGSTGELFF. CDR3 sequence (DNA): TGTGCTGGGGGGCTAGCGGGAAGCACCGGGGAGCTGTTTTTT.

The CDR3 sequence: CSVEDPQLAGENIGSYEQYF. The CDR3 nucleotides read TGCAGCGTTGAAGATCCCCAGTTAGCGGGAGAAAATATAGGCTCCTACGAGCAGTACTTC. This chain uses TRBV29-1 with TRBJ2-7; 9 bases line up with TRBD2. CDR3 length: 20 amino acids. Germline CDR1 SQVTM, CDR2 ANQGSEA. After removal of 0 bases from V and 0 bases from J, the junction contained 18 bases not matched to a gene.

This chain links TRBV14 with TRBJ2-1; a possible D gene is TRBD1 (5 bases). There are 11 residues in the CDR3. Germline V gene lookup returns CDR1 SGHDN and CDR2 FVKESK. Between the trimmed V and J ends, which lost 4 bases and 13 bases, there was a span of 11 bases. The DNA for the CDR3 is TGTGCCAGCAGCCCAGGGTTCGATCAGTTCTTC. Translation: CASSPGFDQFF. Drawing the rest from reference TRBV14 and TRBJ2-1, the complete variable domain is EAGVTQFPSHSVIEKGQTVTLRCDPISGHDNLYWYRRVMGKEIKFLLHFVKESKQDESGMPNNRFLAERTGGTYSTLKVQPAELEDSGVYFCASSPGFDQFFGPGTRLTVL.

The rearrangement links TRBV10-3 to TRBJ2-1, with D possibly TRBD1 on 5 matching bases. The CDR3 spans 16 residues. Trimming removed 2 bases from V and 0 bases from J, with 11 bases in between. Germline V gene data show CDR1 as ENHRY and CDR2 as SYGVKD. CDR3 sequence (DNA): TGTGCCATCAGTGAGAGTCAGGGTGGCTCCTACAATGAGCAGTTCTTC. Encoded protein: CAISESQGGSYNEQFF.

This clone was recorded only once. This chain links TRBV7-3 with TRBJ2-5; possible D gene TRBD1, 6 bases. Trimming removed 1 base from V and 3 bases from J, with 12 bases in between. Germline CDR1 SGHTA, CDR2 FQGTGA. CDR3 length: 15 residues. The CDR3 spells CASSLRQGIEETQYF. CDR3 nucleotide sequence: TGTGCCAGCAGCTTAAGGCAGGGGATTGAAGAGACCCAGTACTTC. Full variable domain (outside the CDR3, taken from reference TRBV7-3 and TRBJ2-5): GAGVSQTPSNKVTEKGKYVELRCDPISGHTALYWYRQSLGQGPEFLIYFQGTGAADDSGLPNDRFFAVRPEGSVSTLKIQRTERGDSAVYLCASSLRQGIEETQYFGPGTRLLVL.

This chain uses TRBV4-1 with TRBJ2-1; possibly TRBD1 for D (5 bases). Germline V CDR1 and CDR2: MGHRA, YSYEKL. V was pared by 4 bases and J by 8 bases, with 21 bases between. The CDR3 consists of 16 residues. CDR3 residues: CASSPKGAGYGDEQFF. The CDR3 coding sequence is TGCGCCAGCAGCCCAAAAGGCGCAGGGTATGGAGATGAGCAGTTCTTC.

The V call is TRBV7-9, the J call TRBJ1-1; D remains unclear. V was trimmed by 2 bases and J by 1 base, leaving 11 bases between them. In germline, CDR1 is SEHNR, CDR2 FQNEAQ (reference sequence). The CDR3 has 15 residues. CDR3 DNA sequence: TGTGCCAGCAGCTTACGTTCTACAGAGAACACTGAAGCTTTCTTT. Translated, it gives CASSLRSTENTEAFF. Variable domain in full (rest from reference TRBV7-9 and TRBJ1-1): DTGVSQNPRHKITKRGQNVTFRCDPISEHNRLYWYRQTLGQGPEFLTYFQNEAQLEKSRLLSDRFSAERPKGSFSTLEIQRTEQGDSAMYLCASSLRSTENTEAFFGQGTRLTVV.

The V gene is TRBV28, the J gene TRBJ1-4; 8 bases line up with TRBD1. Germline lookup yields CDR1 MDHEN and CDR2 SYDVKM. Losses at the gene ends were 4 bases for V and 4 bases for J; bases not matched to a gene: 5. The CDR3 is 15 residues long. The CDR3 region has the DNA TGTGCCAGCAGTTGGGCGACAGGGGTTAATGAAAAACTGTTTTTT. It codes for CASSWATGVNEKLFF.

The V and J genes are TRBV4-3 and TRBJ1-2; possible D gene TRBD1, 6 bases. The germline gives CDR1 LGHNA, CDR2 YSLEER. The CDR3 loop spans 14 amino acids. Trimming removed 3 bases from V and 8 bases from J, with 16 bases in between. The CDR3 reads CASSHRHLQGGYTF. The CDR3 coding sequence is TGCGCCAGCAGCCACCGACACCTGCAGGGGGGCTACACCTTC.

This chain connects TRBV11-2 to TRBJ2-1, with TRBD2 matching over 8 bases. Germline-derived CDR1 and CDR2 are SGHAT and FQNNGV. V shed 5 bases, J shed 8 bases, and the junction held 14 bases outside the gene matches. This CDR3 contains 16 residues. CDR3: CASSVWTGTSAYEQFF. The CDR3 nucleotides read TGTGCCAGCAGCGTTTGGACCGGGACTAGTGCTTATGAGCAGTTCTTC.

This rearrangement joins TRBV25-1 to TRBJ2-3; 8 nucleotides agree with TRBD2. CDR1 and CDR2 from the germline V gene are MGHDK and SYGVNS. V shed 5 bases, J shed 2 bases, and the junction held 9 bases outside the gene matches. The CDR3 runs to 16 residues. Here the CDR3 reads CASSRAGVGLTDTQYF. The CDR3 DNA is TGTGCCAGCAGTAGAGCGGGGGTGGGGCTCACAGATACGCAGTATTTT.